This TCR beta chain was obtained from a study of metastatic and nonmetastatic thyroid tumors. Across the study: Repertoires of blood and of tissue (tumor or nodule) from malignant and benign thyroid patients were compared.

The CDR3 loop spans 15 amino acids. Losses at the gene ends were 5 bases for V and 1 base for J; bases not matched to a gene: 7. The germline V gene encodes CDR1 MNHNS and CDR2 SASEGT. About this clone itself: Its antigen is not known.

Thyroid surgery took place with no prior treatment in any patient. In the authors' workflow: Building a distant-metastasis classifier for papillary thyroid cancer drew on CDR3 differences across clinicopathological groups. TCRdb reprocessed the PCR reads via MiXCR. TCRdb's processing, not the authors', yielded these V and J calls. Of 30,000 to 35,000 clones listed, about a sixth are singletons. Study-level findings and limits: Compared with benign nodules, malignant thyroid tumors were reported to have significantly higher TCR beta diversity in both blood and tumor.

The chain joins TRBV6-1 to TRBJ1-1; 7 bases are shared with TRBD1. This sequence was found in a female donor with papillary thyroid cancer or a benign thyroid nodule (not recorded which). Some clones in this sample may be carry-over from other donors' samples. Source material: blood. CDR3: CASSRTGPPNTEAFF. The CDR3 coding sequence is TGTGCCAGCAGTCGGACAGGCCCCCCGAACACTGAAGCTTTCTTT.